Sequencing of this T cell receptor (beta chain) was carried out in a study of T cell responses to AZD1222 COVID-19 vaccine. The CDR3 sequence is 13 residues long. CDR1 is WSHSY, CDR2 SAAADI, per germline. Trimming removed 5 bases at V and 7 bases at J, with 14 bases between. The assay was immunoSEQ multiplex PCR, and TCRdb's table has in-frame clones only and misses some. The data show over 65,000 clones, 70% to 85% seen once. Here the sequenced sample was peripheral blood, taken on day 0 of AZD1222 vaccination. This rearrangement joins TRBV10-2 to TRBJ1-2, with no clear D. The receptor was isolated from an adult in good health. CDR3 bases: TGCGCCAGCAGTATAGAGCGGCGGACTGGCTACACCTTC. Translation gives CASSIERRTGYTF.